This T cell receptor beta chain originates from a study of blood T cell repertoires in COVID-19. Study-level information: Samples of COVID-19 (acute and convalescent) were obtained from the United States, Italy and Spain. In each case, the material was cDNA or gDNA derived from T cells, B-cell-depleted T cells, or PBMCs.

Per the authors' pipeline: Amplification from reference gene primers served as the basis for estimated nucleated cell counts. Measured with immunoSEQ multiplex PCR; TCRdb has only the in-frame clones, and not every one. For V, J and clone size, that table is used; D and trimming come from the DNA. The sample has a few hundred thousand clones, 70% to 90% seen once. The ends lost 5 bases at V and 7 bases at J; junction bases unmatched: 14. CDR1 is MDHEN and CDR2 is SYDVKM in the germline V gene. This CDR3 is 15 amino acids long. The chain couples TRBV28 to TRBJ2-7, with 7 nucleotides matching TRBD1. The source material was peripheral blood. The clonotype originates from a woman aged 25-40 years with active or convalescent COVID-19. This CDR3 reads CASSPADRKTGEQYF. The DNA for the CDR3 is TGTGCCAGCAGTCCCGCGGACAGAAAGACAGGGGAGCAGTACTTC.